This paragraph covers one TCR beta chain sequence. This entry is derived from a study of OX40 agonist ivuxolimab in advanced cancers. Patients who had autoimmune disease history or got systemic immunosuppression were left out. Measured with immunoSEQ multiplex PCR; TCRdb has only the in-frame clones, and not every one. Among about 88,000 clones listed, 87% were seen once. This specimen was CD4+ or CD8+ T cells sorted from blood, taken in a trial of the OX40 agonist ivuxolimab. The receptor was isolated from an adult with an advanced solid tumor such as melanoma, head and neck, liver or kidney cancer.

In DNA, the CDR3 is TGTGCCAGCAGCTTTTCGCCAGCAATGAACACTGAAGCTTTCTTT. Translation gives CASSFSPAMNTEAFF. J is TRBJ1-1 and V is TRBV5-5; D is undetermined. The CDR3 length is 15 residues. Germline V gives CDR1 SGHKS, CDR2 YYEKEE (reference sequence). Trimming removed 2 bases at V and 0 bases at J, with 11 bases between. Filled out from reference TRBV5-5 and TRBJ1-1, the complete variable domain reads DAGVTQSPTHLIKTRGQQVTLRCSPISGHKSVSWYQQVLGQGPQFIFQYYEKEERGRGNFPDRFSARQFPNYSSELNVNALLLGDSALYLCASSFSPAMNTEAFFGQGTRLTVV.